These 28 T cell receptor beta chains were sequenced from one sample in a study of glioma-infiltrating T cells. TCR alpha and beta CDR3 regions were amplified from RNA using iRepertoire nested multiplex PCR. A single record per CDR3 protein comes from TCRdb applying MiXCR to the multiplex PCR reads. In the table there are more than 90,000 distinct CDR3 sequences, around 42% of which are singletons. The specimen sequenced was glioma tissue, nonneoplastic brain tissue, or PBMCs (not recorded which). The receptors here all came from a human donor with low-grade glioma or glioblastoma, undergoing nonglioma brain surgery, or in good health (not recorded which).

This clonotype was found many times. This sequence joins TRBV5-6 and TRBJ2-7; 7 bases fit TRBD2. Per the germline V gene, CDR1 is SGHDT and CDR2 is YYEEEE. V dropped 3 bases and J dropped 2; count of bases not matched to a gene: 5. The CDR3 sequence is 14 residues long. CDR3 loop: CASSSRDYTYEQYF. The CDR3 DNA reads as TGTGCCAGCAGCTCCCGGGACTATACCTACGAGCAGTACTTC. The whole variable domain, filled in from reference TRBV5-6 and TRBJ2-7, reads DAGVTQSPTHLIKTRGQQVTLRCSPKSGHDTVSWYQQALGQGPQFIFQYYEEEERQRGNFPDRFSGHQFPNYSSELNVNALLLGDSALYLCASSSRDYTYEQYFGPGTRLTVT.

This clonotype came up many times. The chain joins TRBV25-1 to TRBJ1-2; tentative D call: TRBD1 (5 bases). In germline, CDR1 is MGHDK, CDR2 SYGVNS. The CDR3 extends over 11 amino acids. Trimming pared 9 bases from V and 2 bases from J, leaving 7 bases between. CDR3: CARTENYGYTF. Written as DNA, the CDR3 is TGTGCCAGGACAGAAAACTATGGCTACACCTTC.

In this sample, this clonotype turned up many times. This chain links TRBV7-9 with TRBJ2-5; tentative D call: TRBD2 (5 bases). Germline CDR1 reads SEHNR; CDR2 reads FQNEAQ (reference sequence). The V end was cut by 1 base, the J end by 4 bases, with 13 bases between. CDR3 length equals 15 residues. CDR3 DNA: TGTGCCAGCAGCTTAGTGAGCGGCCTTGGAGAGACCCAGTACTTC. It translates to CASSLVSGLGETQYF. The whole variable domain, filled in from reference TRBV7-9 and TRBJ2-5, reads DTGVSQNPRHKITKRGQNVTFRCDPISEHNRLYWYRQTLGQGPEFLTYFQNEAQLEKSRLLSDRFSAERPKGSFSTLEIQRTEQGDSAMYLCASSLVSGLGETQYFGPGTRLLVL.

This clonotype has a count of ten or more. This clone may be a read error of a much larger clone one base away. The chain combines TRBV10-3 with TRBJ2-3, with D perhaps TRBD1 (6 bases). The J call is in doubt because the DNA end fits TRBJ1-5 better. This CDR3 is built from 15 residues. CDR1 ENHRY and CDR2 SYGVKD come from the germline V gene. CDR3 coding DNA: TGTGCCATCAGTGATCCCGGACAGAGCACAGATACGCAGCATTTT. Translated, it gives CAISDPGQSTDTQHF.

This clonotype was recorded at least ten times. The V call is TRBV20-1, the J call TRBJ2-3; D is uncertain. V lost 4 bases and J 5 bases, leaving 10 bases between the germline ends. The CDR3 spans 12 residues. From germline, CDR1 is DFQATT and CDR2 SNEGSKA (reference sequence). The DNA of the CDR3 is TGCAGTGCTACTTGGGGTCAAGATACGCAGTATTTT. Protein sequence: CSATWGQDTQYF.

This clonotype came up many times. The chain joins TRBV28 to TRBJ2-3; possibly TRBD2 for D (7 bases). CDR3 length: 16 amino acids. V was trimmed by 2 bases and J by 4 bases, leaving 16 bases between them. The germline CDR1 and CDR2 sequences are MDHEN and SYDVKM. Written as DNA, the CDR3 is TGTGCCAGCAGTTTAGGGGGGGCAGGGTCCGCAGATACGCAGTATTTT. It is translated as CASSLGGAGSADTQYF.

This clonotype occurred a few times. This chain uses TRBV5-4 with TRBJ2-7; D is ambiguous. Germline CDR1 and CDR2: SGHNT and YYREEE (reference sequence). V was shortened by 2 bases and J by 6 bases, with 15 bases between the two germline ends. The CDR3 is 14 residues long. CDR3 region: CASSFTQENGEQYF. Written as DNA, the CDR3 is TGTGCCAGCAGCTTTACGCAGGAGAACGGCGAGCAGTACTTC.

This clonotype was counted many times. The gene calls are TRBV20-1 and TRBJ1-1, with a weak D call TRBD1 (5 bases). Germline-derived CDR1 and CDR2 are DFQATT and SNEGSKA (reference sequence). V was trimmed by 5 bases and J by 3 bases, leaving 19 bases between them. The CDR3 covers 15 residues. The DNA for the CDR3 is TGCAGTGCTTCCACAGGTTTTTCGGTGGACACTGAAGCTTTCTTT. Its protein product is CSASTGFSVDTEAFF.

This clonotype was observed at least ten times. The chain combines TRBV4-1 with TRBJ1-1; D is possibly TRBD1 (6 bases). V was shortened by 4 bases and J by 8 bases, with 14 bases between the two germline ends. CDR1 is MGHRA, CDR2 YSYEKL, per germline. The CDR3 is made up of 13 amino acids. The CDR3 DNA follows: TGCGCCAGCAGCCTAAGGGGGGGGTTGGAAGCTTTCTTT. Encoded protein: CASSLRGGLEAFF.

On this clonotype: Just one base apart from a much larger clone, this may be a read error. The genes are TRBV12-3 or TRBV12-4 and TRBJ1-4, with TRBD1 matching 10 bases. The CDR3 is 16 amino acids. With 8 bases clipped from V and 5 bases from J, the junction kept 11 bases outside the gene matches. The CDR3 region is CASGLRTGGPNEKLFF. CDR3 bases: TGTGCCAGCGGCCTCCGGACAGGGGGGCCAAATGAAAAACTGTTTTTT.

The V and J genes are TRBV29-1 and TRBJ2-7; no definite D call. Germline V gene sequence: CDR1 SQVTM, CDR2 ANQGSEA. This CDR3 spans 13 amino acids. Trimming removed 2 bases at V and 0 bases at J, with 8 bases between. CDR3 nucleotides: TGCAGCGTTGAATATGGAAACTCCTACGAGCAGTACTTC. Encoded protein: CSVEYGNSYEQYF.

The V call is TRBV7-9, the J call TRBJ2-1; 7 bases line up with TRBD2. Germline lookup yields CDR1 SEHNR and CDR2 FQNEAQ (reference sequence). The CDR3 consists of 15 residues. V gave up 3 bases and J gave up 4 bases; unmatched junction bases: 6. CDR3 amino acids: CASSLLVGGYNEQFF. Here the CDR3 DNA reads TGTGCCAGCAGCTTGCTTGTGGGAGGGTACAATGAGCAGTTCTTC.

This clonotype was counted ten times or more. This chain uses TRBV19 with TRBJ2-2; 7 bases align to TRBD2. V lost 3 bases, J lost 4 bases, and 5 bases stayed unmatched. Germline V CDR1 and CDR2: LNHDA, SQIVND (reference sequence). This CDR3 region has 15 residues. The CDR3 DNA reads as TGTGCCAGTAGTATCAAGACTAGCATCACCGGGGAGCTGTTTTTT. It translates to CASSIKTSITGELFF.

This clonotype was counted many times. The rearrangement links TRBV20-1 to TRBJ2-5; no definite D call. V lost 0 bases to trimming and J lost 2 bases, with 7 bases between them. Germline V gives CDR1 DFQATT, CDR2 SNEGSKA (reference sequence). The CDR3 sequence is 13 residues long. The CDR3 region has the DNA TGCAGTGCTAGAGACCCAGAACAAGAGACCCAGTACTTC. It yields the protein CSARDPEQETQYF.

This clonotype was picked up many times. The genes are TRBV12-3 or TRBV12-4 and TRBJ2-1, with D maybe TRBD1 (6 bases). The CDR3 contains 14 residues. Trimming shortened V by 3 bases and J by 4 bases, and 10 bases separated the two germline ends. CDR3 sequence: CASSLGQLYNEQFF. The DNA of the CDR3 is TGTGCCAGCAGTTTGGGACAACTTTACAATGAGCAGTTCTTC.

Turning to this clonotype: An end of the junction does not agree with germline; a read error may underlie this. The chain has TRBV4-1 and TRBJ2-1; 8 nucleotides align to TRBD2. Germline V gene sequence: CDR1 MGHRA, CDR2 YSYEKL. There are 15 residues in the CDR3. CDR3 coding DNA: TGTGCCAGTAGTATCATCAAGCGGGGGATCAATGAGCAGTTCTTC. Translated, it gives CASSIIKRGINEQFF.

As regards this clonotype: Relative to the germline gene, one junction end is altered; a read error may explain this. The chain uses TRBV4-1 and TRBJ2-3; tentative D call: TRBD2 (6 bases). The V gene's germline CDR1 is MGHRA and CDR2 YSYEKL. CDR3 length: 15 residues. Here the CDR3 DNA reads TGCGCCAGCAGCTTAAGACGCACTAGCACAGGTACGCAGTATTTT. This gives the protein CASSLRRTSTGTQYF.

Ten or more counts support this clonotype. The chain combines TRBV6-1 with TRBJ2-2; D could derive from TRBD1 or TRBD2 (6 bases each). Germline V gene data show CDR1 as MNHNS and CDR2 as SASEGT. This CDR3 is 13 amino acids long. Deletions cut 7 bases from V and 5 bases from J, with 11 bases between. CDR3 in amino acids: CASNQGGTGELFF. CDR3 nucleotides: TGTGCCAGCAACCAAGGGGGGACCGGGGAGCTGTTTTTT.

This chain uses TRBV6-1 with TRBJ2-1, with 9 bases matching TRBD2. CDR1 MNHNS and CDR2 SASEGT come from the germline V gene. V lost 5 bases to trimming and J lost 5 bases; unmatched junction nucleotides: 7. CDR3 length: 15 amino acids. The CDR3 sequence is CASSFASGKNNEQFF. CDR3 coding DNA: TGTGCCAGCAGTTTCGCTAGCGGGAAAAACAATGAGCAGTTCTTC.

In this sample, this clonotype turned up many times. V is TRBV20-1 and J is TRBJ2-7, with D possibly being TRBD2 (5 bases). The V gene's germline CDR1 is DFQATT and CDR2 SNEGSKA (reference sequence). This CDR3 region has 12 residues. V was cut by 5 bases and J by 1 base, with 9 bases left in between. DNA of the CDR3: TGCAGTGCTGACCCGGGGTCCTACGAGCAGTACTTC. Protein: CSADPGSYEQYF.

This clonotype came up many times. The V call is TRBV28, the J call TRBJ2-5, with 9 nucleotides matching TRBD2. The junction had 13 bases not matched to a gene; V was cut back by 3 bases and J by 5 bases. CDR1 is MDHEN and CDR2 is SYDVKM in the germline V gene. The CDR3 sequence is 17 residues long. CDR3 sequence reads: CASSFVLAGFEGETQYF. CDR3 DNA: TGTGCCAGCAGTTTCGTCCTAGCGGGATTTGAGGGGGAGACCCAGTACTTC.

This clonotype has at least ten counts. The chain is built from TRBV28 and TRBJ1-5; maybe TRBD1 (6 bases). The ends were cut back, 6 bases at V and 9 bases at J, with 18 bases in the middle. Germline CDR1 MDHEN, CDR2 SYDVKM. This CDR3 has 14 amino acids. CDR3 residues: CASRPQGGARPQHF. CDR3 coding DNA: TGTGCCAGCAGACCCCAAGGGGGGGCACGGCCCCAGCATTTT.

This clonotype has only a few counts. The chain combines TRBV6-1 with TRBJ2-1; D is unclear. This CDR3 is built from 10 residues. The V end lost 10 bases, the J end lost 6 bases, and 7 bases lay between the germline ends. Germline lookup yields CDR1 MNHNS and CDR2 SASEGT. The CDR3 DNA follows: TGTGCCACTAGGAGCAATGAGCAGTTCTTC. This codes for CATRSNEQFF.

The gene calls are TRBV20-1 and TRBJ1-5; 9 bases line up with TRBD1. Germline values: CDR1 DFQATT, CDR2 SNEGSKA (reference sequence). With 3 bases clipped from V and 4 bases from J, the junction kept 10 bases outside the gene matches. There are 16 residues in the CDR3. The CDR3 sequence: CSARTPTGGNNQPQHF. The CDR3 DNA sequence: TGCAGTGCTAGGACTCCCACAGGGGGCAATAATCAGCCCCAGCATTTT.

This clonotype was observed many times. The rearrangement links TRBV12-3 or TRBV12-4 to TRBJ2-7; TRBD2 is a possible D gene (6 bases). The length of the CDR3 is 16 residues. Trimming took 4 bases from V and 0 from J, leaving 16 bases between them. The CDR3 DNA reads TGTGCCAGCAGTTCCCTAAGTAGCGGTGCCTCCTACGAGCAGTACTTC. It is translated as CASSSLSSGASYEQYF.

This clonotype was recorded at least ten times. The CDR3 loop reads CASSSQDTGELFF. The CDR3 DNA is TGTGCCAGCAGCTCACAGGACACCGGGGAGCTGTTTTTT. The chain is built from TRBV7-9 and TRBJ2-2, with D possibly being TRBD1 (5 bases). This CDR3 has 13 residues. CDR1 is SEHNR and CDR2 is FQNEAQ in the germline V gene (reference sequence). Trimming removed 4 bases from V and 3 bases from J, with 6 bases in between. The whole variable domain, remainder taken from reference TRBV7-9 and TRBJ2-2, is DTGVSQNPRHKITKRGQNVTFRCDPISEHNRLYWYRQTLGQGPEFLTYFQNEAQLEKSRLLSDRFSAERPKGSFSTLEIQRTEQGDSAMYLCASSSQDTGELFFGEGSRLTVL.

The chain couples TRBV5-6 to TRBJ2-7; tentatively, D is TRBD2 (6 bases). The CDR3 length is 16 residues. The ends were cut back, 1 base at V and 0 bases at J, with 14 bases in the middle. Germline loops: CDR1 SGHDT, CDR2 YYEEEE. The CDR3, as DNA: TGTGCCAGCAGCTTGTTCGGGGGTTCAATCTCCTACGAGCAGTACTTC. It encodes CASSLFGGSISYEQYF.

Note on this clonotype: One base away lies a much larger clone, so this may be a sequencing read error. The CDR3 sequence: CASSRGGQGDYGQYF. CDR3 in DNA: TGTGCCAGTAGTAGAGGAGGACAGGGGGACTACGGGCAGTACTTC. The chain has TRBV6-1 and TRBJ2-7, with 10 positions matching TRBD1. CDR1 is MNHNS and CDR2 is SASEGT in the germline V gene. The CDR3 covers 15 residues.